This T cell receptor beta chain is from a study of CD8+CD57+ T cells in acquired aplastic anemia. Points from the study as a whole: Roughly 30 sequences, all CD8+ CDR3, were shared between patients and controls.

Genomic DNA, the template, was used for profiling of the TCR beta VDJ and CDR3. TCRdb fed the reads into MiXCR, producing one record per CDR3 protein. The sample shows some 170,000 distinct CDR3 sequences, roughly 48% of them seen only once. Regarding this clonotype: Its antigen remains unidentified.

Trimming took off 9 bases at V and 2 bases at J, with 14 bases between the two ends. Looked up from germline, CDR1 is MGHDK and CDR2 is SYGVNS. CDR3 size: 13 residues. Only patients with CD8+CD57+ cell expansion on flow cytometry were chosen for sequencing. Material: sorted CD4+, CD8+, or CD8+CD57+ T cells (not recorded which) from PBMCs. V is TRBV25-1 and J is TRBJ2-7; D gene unclear. The receptor comes from a human donor with aplastic anemia. CDR3 loop: CASKDPNTYEQYF. The CDR3 nucleotides are TGTGCCAGTAAGGACCCAAACACCTACGAGCAGTACTTC.